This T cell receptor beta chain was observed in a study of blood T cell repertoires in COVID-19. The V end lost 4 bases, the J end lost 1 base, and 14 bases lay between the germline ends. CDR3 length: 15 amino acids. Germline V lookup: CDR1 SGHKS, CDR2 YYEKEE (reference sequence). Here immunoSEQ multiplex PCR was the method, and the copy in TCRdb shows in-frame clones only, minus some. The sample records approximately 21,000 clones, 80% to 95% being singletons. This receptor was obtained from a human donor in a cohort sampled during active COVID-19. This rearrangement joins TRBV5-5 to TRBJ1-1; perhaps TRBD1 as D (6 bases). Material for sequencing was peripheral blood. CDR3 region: CASSLTGTRNTEAFF. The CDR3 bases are TGTGCCAGCAGCCTTACCGGGACAAGGAACACTGAAGCTTTCTTT.